This TCR beta chain originates from a study of T-cell reconstitution after alpha-beta-depleted transplantation in children. Preparation of the TCRbeta library involved a method that used unique molecular identifiers. TCRdb used MiXCR to reprocess the PCR reads, holding one entry per CDR3 protein. This table has approximately 640,000 distinct CDR3 sequences, over 15% appearing once. This CDR3 spans 13 amino acids. The V gene lost 5 bases and the J gene lost 14 bases, with 18 bases spanning the gap. This rearrangement joins TRBV12-3 or TRBV12-4 to TRBJ1-4, with TRBD1 as a possible D gene (6 bases). The clonotype was recovered from a human donor who donated a stem cell graft to a child with acute myeloid leukemia. Sequencing used PBMCs from the stem cell graft donor, obtained from the stem cell graft. The DNA for the CDR3 is TGTGCCAGCAGTCCTCACAGGGTAGGTCGTCTGTTTTTT. Its translation: CASSPHRVGRLFF.